The 10 T cell receptor beta chains reported below all come from one sample, sequenced in a study of T cell responses to AZD1222 COVID-19 vaccine. Assay used: immunoSEQ multiplex PCR; TCRdb lists only in-frame clones, some missing. The table includes 83,000 or so clones, 88% detected once. The specimen comprised peripheral blood, sampled on day 0 of MenACWY control vaccination. The source of these receptors is an adult in good health.

This clone has only one observation. V is TRBV24-1 and J is TRBJ1-5; a weak D match, TRBD1 (5 bases). Trimming took off 9 bases at V and 6 bases at J, with 14 bases between the two ends. Looked up from germline, CDR1 is KGHDR and CDR2 is SFDVKD. This CDR3 comprises 13 residues. The CDR3 DNA follows: TGTGCCACCTCACCTGGTAGGGGTCAGCCCCAGCATTTT. As protein: CATSPGRGQPQHF.

This chain connects TRBV4-3 to TRBJ2-1; no firm D call. Per germline, CDR1 LGHNA and CDR2 YSLEER. Trimming pared 0 bases from V and 6 bases from J, leaving 12 bases between. The CDR3 totals 15 residues. CDR3 nucleotides: TGCGCCAGCAGCCAAGATCGGGTCGGGCCCAATGAGCAGTTCTTC. Its protein is CASSQDRVGPNEQFF.

This clone came up a few times. This chain uses TRBV7-9 with TRBJ2-7; 7 nucleotides line up with TRBD1. Losses at the gene ends were 5 bases for V and 3 bases for J; bases not matched to a gene: 10. In germline, CDR1 is SEHNR, CDR2 FQNEAQ (reference sequence). This CDR3 has 15 residues. The CDR3 spells CASSPPDRQYYEQYF. CDR3 in DNA: TGTGCCAGCAGCCCGCCGGACAGGCAGTACTACGAGCAGTACTTC.

This chain uses TRBV5-8 with TRBJ2-3; 10 bases fit TRBD1. The CDR3 has 16 residues. Per the germline V gene, CDR1 is SGHTS and CDR2 is YDEGEE. Losses at the gene ends were 0 bases for V and 3 bases for J; bases not matched to a gene: 4. CDR3 residues: CASSLGGTGVTDTQYF. Here the CDR3 DNA reads TGTGCCAGCAGCTTGGGAGGGACAGGGGTTACAGATACGCAGTATTTT.

This chain links TRBV19 with TRBJ1-1, with a weak D call TRBD1 (5 bases). Trimming left V 5 bases short and J 4 bases short, with 14 bases between. Germline loops: CDR1 LNHDA, CDR2 SQIVND (reference sequence). The CDR3 spans 14 residues. CDR3 loop: CASSPSQGFTEAFF. Written as DNA, the CDR3 is TGTGCCAGTAGTCCTTCGCAGGGCTTCACTGAAGCTTTCTTT.

The rearrangement joins TRBV6-2 or TRBV6-3 to TRBJ2-7; 9 bases map to TRBD1. V lost 4 bases and J lost 3; bases outside the gene matches: 7. The CDR3 sequence is 15 residues long. The germline gives CDR1 MNHEY, CDR2 SVGEGT. For the CDR3, the DNA is TGTGCCAGCAGTTTAATAGGACAGGGGCACTACGAGCAGTACTTC. Translating gives CASSLIGQGHYEQYF.

This clone has just one count. The V and J genes are TRBV4-3 and TRBJ1-4; no clear D. This CDR3 spans 13 amino acids. The germline V gene encodes CDR1 LGHNA and CDR2 YSLEER. Trimming left V 1 base short and J 8 bases short, with 8 bases between. The CDR3 coding sequence is TGCGCCAGCAGCCAAGGTGAGGGAGAAAAACTGTTTTTT. It is translated as CASSQGEGEKLFF.

This chain uses TRBV19 with TRBJ1-1; tentatively, D is TRBD1 (5 bases). Trimming cost V 9 bases and J 0 bases, with 23 bases left between them. This CDR3 spans 17 amino acids. Germline V gives CDR1 LNHDA, CDR2 SQIVND (reference sequence). CDR3 nucleotides: TGTGCCAGCGATACGTCAGGGAAGGGATCGATGAACACTGAAGCTTTCTTT. Its protein product is CASDTSGKGSMNTEAFF. The whole variable domain, filled in from reference TRBV19 and TRBJ1-1, reads DGGITQSPKYLFRKEGQNVTLSCEQNLNHDAMYWYRQDPGQGLRLIYYSQIVNDFQKGDIAEGYSVSREKKESFPLTVTSAQKNPTAFYLCASDTSGKGSMNTEAFFGQGTRLTVV.

This clone was detected once. The chain is built from TRBV25-1 and TRBJ2-7; 8 positions agree with TRBD2. CDR3 size: 14 residues. V lost 3 bases and J lost 5; bases outside the gene matches: 6. Germline values: CDR1 MGHDK, CDR2 SYGVNS. The CDR3 coding sequence is TGTGCCAGCAGTGATCCCGGGGGGGCGGACGAGCAGTACTTC. It yields the protein CASSDPGGADEQYF.

This chain uses TRBV4-1 with TRBJ1-5; 7 nucleotides align to TRBD1. V was clipped by 2 bases and J by 9 bases; unmatched bases: 13. The CDR3 sequence is 16 residues long. In germline, CDR1 is MGHRA, CDR2 YSYEKL. CDR3 residues: CASSQRSTGAGGPQHF. As DNA, the CDR3 is TGCGCCAGCAGCCAAAGAAGTACAGGGGCCGGTGGGCCCCAGCATTTT.